These 14 T cell receptor beta chains were all obtained from the same sample, sequenced in a study of shared clonotypes between healthy human individuals. Repertoires were generated with immunoSEQ multiplex PCR, while TCRdb's copy carries only in-frame clones and drops some. The sample lists 600,000 to 700,000 clones; around four fifths were seen once. The sample consisted of memory CD4+ T cells sorted from blood. As to subset: CD45RA-negative fraction. Receptors originate from a woman aged 30 to 39 in good health.

The gene calls are TRBV2 and TRBJ1-5, with D uncertain. CDR3 length equals 15 residues. V lost 3 bases and J lost 2, with 11 bases in between. Germline CDR1 and CDR2: SNHLY and FYNNEI. The CDR3 reads CASSDYPRGNQPQHF. CDR3 DNA sequence: TGTGCCAGCAGTGATTACCCACGGGGCAATCAGCCCCAGCATTTT.

The chain carries TRBV4-2 and TRBJ2-7; TRBD2 aligns across 9 bases. Germline CDR1 is LGHNA and CDR2 is YNFKEQ. J gave up 4 bases and V 3 bases, and 10 bases lay outside the gene matches. The CDR3 is made up of 16 amino acids. The CDR3: CASSHDGGTSSYEQYF. CDR3 DNA: TGTGCCAGCAGCCATGATGGGGGGACTAGCTCTTACGAGCAGTACTTC.

The chain carries TRBV25-1 and TRBJ2-5; 8 positions agree with TRBD1. CDR1 and CDR2 (germline): MGHDK, SYGVNS. J was trimmed by 5 bases and V by 8 bases; bases with no gene match: 22. The CDR3 sequence is 18 residues long. In DNA form, the CDR3 reads TGTGCCAGCGCTAGAATGGGACAGGACTTCGACTTCGTTGAGACCCAGTACTTC. This gives the protein CASARMGQDFDFVETQYF.

The chain combines TRBV18 with TRBJ1-5; D is perhaps TRBD1 (6 bases). Germline CDR1 is KGHSH and CDR2 is LQKENI. The germline V and J ends were trimmed by 1 base and 8 bases, with 15 bases remaining between them. This CDR3 contains 15 residues. The CDR3 region is CASSPQGQPGEPQHF. CDR3 nucleotides: TGTGCCAGCTCACCACAAGGACAGCCCGGGGAGCCCCAGCATTTT.

The gene calls are TRBV6-1 and TRBJ1-5; no firm D call. Trimming removed 1 base from V and 5 bases from J, with 12 bases in between. Germline V gene sequence: CDR1 MNHNS, CDR2 SASEGT. There are 15 residues in the CDR3. CDR3 residues: CASSEGPGAHQPQHF. In DNA form, the CDR3 reads TGTGCCAGCAGTGAAGGACCGGGAGCGCATCAGCCCCAGCATTTT.

The chain carries TRBV16 and TRBJ2-3, with D possibly being TRBD2 (6 bases). This CDR3 comprises 16 residues. V was trimmed by 2 bases and J by 10 bases, leaving 22 bases between them. Per the germline V gene, CDR1 is KGHSY and CDR2 is FQNENV. The chain's CDR3 is CASSQPGVSALQAQYF. In DNA, the CDR3 is TGTGCCAGCAGCCAACCGGGGGTATCGGCATTACAGGCGCAGTATTTT.

This clone turned up a few times. The chain is built from TRBV7-3 and TRBJ2-7; no firm D call. This CDR3 region has 14 residues. CDR1 is SGHTA, CDR2 FQGTGA, per germline. Trimming took 4 bases from V and 0 from J, leaving 10 bases between them. The CDR3 sequence is CASSSMAGSYEQYF. DNA for the CDR3: TGTGCCAGCAGCTCAATGGCAGGCTCCTACGAGCAGTACTTC.

This sequence joins TRBV20-1 and TRBJ2-7, with D possibly called TRBD1 or TRBD2 (5 bases each). The germline CDR1 and CDR2 sequences are DFQATT and SNEGSKA (reference sequence). The CDR3 is 11 residues long. Trimming stripped 4 bases from V and 2 bases from J, with 6 bases between. The CDR3 DNA reads TGCAGTGCTATGGGGGCCTACGAGCAGTACTTC. It specifies CSAMGAYEQYF.

The V and J genes are TRBV15 and TRBJ1-1; maybe TRBD1 (5 bases). The CDR3 loop spans 14 amino acids. V was trimmed by 1 base and J by 4 bases, leaving 10 bases between them. The germline gives CDR1 LNHNV, CDR2 YYDKDF (reference sequence). The CDR3 reads CATSRGGGVTEAFF. CDR3 bases: TGTGCCACCAGCAGAGGCGGAGGGGTCACTGAAGCTTTCTTT.

The rearrangement joins TRBV6-1 to TRBJ1-2; TRBD1 matches 10 bases. V gave up 1 base and J gave up 6 bases; unmatched junction bases: 5. The CDR3 is 15 amino acids. Germline V CDR1 and CDR2: MNHNS, SASEGT. The CDR3 sequence: CASSEEWDRGHGYTF. The DNA for the CDR3 is TGTGCCAGCAGTGAAGAGTGGGACAGGGGTCATGGCTACACCTTC.

This chain uses TRBV19 with TRBJ1-1; D unresolved. V lost 7 bases to trimming and J lost 2 bases, with 11 bases between them. Per germline, CDR1 LNHDA and CDR2 SQIVND (reference sequence). The CDR3 consists of 13 residues. CDR3 coding DNA: TGTGCCAGTAAGGACGGAAGAAACACTGAAGCTTTCTTT. This sequence encodes CASKDGRNTEAFF.

At least ten counts were recorded for this clone. CDR3 in amino acids: CASSLDPKGADTQYF. The CDR3 DNA sequence: TGTGCCAGCAGTTTGGACCCGAAGGGTGCAGATACGCAGTATTTT. The rearrangement links TRBV27 to TRBJ2-3; D not resolved. This CDR3 spans 15 amino acids. Germline lookup yields CDR1 MNHEY and CDR2 SMNVEV (reference sequence). Trimming pared 3 bases from V and 4 bases from J, leaving 14 bases between.

This clone has a handful of counts. This chain links TRBV29-1 with TRBJ2-1, with TRBD2 matching over 7 bases. Germline V gives CDR1 SQVTM, CDR2 ANQGSEA. The CDR3 is 11 amino acids. Germline trimming cut 7 bases from V and 6 bases from J; bases unmatched to any gene: 3. The CDR3 sequence is CSGEGGNEQFF. The CDR3 DNA sequence: TGCAGCGGGGAGGGCGGCAATGAGCAGTTCTTC.

The chain has TRBV6-6 and TRBJ1-5; D unresolved. CDR3 size: 13 residues. V dropped 4 bases and J dropped 8 bases, with 12 bases sitting between them. Per the germline V gene, CDR1 is MNHNY and CDR2 is SVGAGI (reference sequence). CDR3 coding DNA: TGTGCCAGCAGTTTAGAAGGTTGGGAGCCCCAGCATTTT. As protein: CASSLEGWEPQHF.